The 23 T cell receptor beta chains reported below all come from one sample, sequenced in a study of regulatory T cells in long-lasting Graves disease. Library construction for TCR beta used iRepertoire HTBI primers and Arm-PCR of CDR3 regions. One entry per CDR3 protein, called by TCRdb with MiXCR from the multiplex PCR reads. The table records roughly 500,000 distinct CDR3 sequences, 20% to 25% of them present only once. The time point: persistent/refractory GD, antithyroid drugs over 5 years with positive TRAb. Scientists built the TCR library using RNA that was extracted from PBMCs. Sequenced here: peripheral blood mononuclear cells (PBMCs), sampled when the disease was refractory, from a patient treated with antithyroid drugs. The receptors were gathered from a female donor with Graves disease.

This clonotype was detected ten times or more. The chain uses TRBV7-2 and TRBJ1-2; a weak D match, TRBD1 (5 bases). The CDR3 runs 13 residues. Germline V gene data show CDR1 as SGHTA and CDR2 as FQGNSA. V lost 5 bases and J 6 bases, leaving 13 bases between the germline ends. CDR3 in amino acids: CASSHGHGDGYTF. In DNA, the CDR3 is TGTGCCAGCAGCCACGGACACGGCGATGGCTACACCTTC.

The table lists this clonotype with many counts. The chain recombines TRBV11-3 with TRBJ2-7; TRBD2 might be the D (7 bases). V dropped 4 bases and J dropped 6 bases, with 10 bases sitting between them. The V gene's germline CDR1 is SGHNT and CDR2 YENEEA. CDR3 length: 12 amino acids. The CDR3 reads CASSWGGREQYF. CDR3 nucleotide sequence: TGTGCCAGCAGCTGGGGGGGCCGCGAGCAGTACTTC. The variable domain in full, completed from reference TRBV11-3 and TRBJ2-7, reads EAGVVQSPRYKIIEKKQPVAFWCNPISGHNTLYWYLQNLGQGPELLIRYENEEAVDDSQLPKDRFSAERLKGVDSTLKIQPAELGDSAVYLCASSWGGREQYFGPGTRLTVT.

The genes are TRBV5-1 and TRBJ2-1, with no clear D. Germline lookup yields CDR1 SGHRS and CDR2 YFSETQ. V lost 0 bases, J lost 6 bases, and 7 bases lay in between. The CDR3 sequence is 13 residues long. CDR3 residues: CASSLVSGNEQFF. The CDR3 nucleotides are TGCGCCAGCAGCTTGGTGAGTGGCAATGAGCAGTTCTTC.

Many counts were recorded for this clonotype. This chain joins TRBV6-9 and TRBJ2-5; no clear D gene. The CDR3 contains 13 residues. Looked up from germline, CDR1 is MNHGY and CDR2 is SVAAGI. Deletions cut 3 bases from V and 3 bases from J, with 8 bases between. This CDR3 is CASSYLREETQYF. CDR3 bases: TGTGCCAGCAGTTACTTACGGGAAGAGACCCAGTACTTC.

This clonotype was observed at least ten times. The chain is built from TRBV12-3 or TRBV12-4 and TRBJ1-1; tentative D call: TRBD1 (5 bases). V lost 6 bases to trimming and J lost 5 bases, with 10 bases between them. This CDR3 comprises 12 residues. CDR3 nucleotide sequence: TGTGCCAGCAGAGACAGCCCAACTGAAGCTTTCTTT. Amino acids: CASRDSPTEAFF.

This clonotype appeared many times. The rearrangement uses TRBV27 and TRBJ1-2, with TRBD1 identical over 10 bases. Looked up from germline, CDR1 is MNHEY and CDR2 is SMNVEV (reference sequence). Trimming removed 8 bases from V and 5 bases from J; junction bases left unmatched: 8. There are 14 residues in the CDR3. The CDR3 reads CASGRMGQGYGYTF. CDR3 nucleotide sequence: TGTGCCAGCGGCCGGATGGGACAGGGGTATGGCTACACCTTC.

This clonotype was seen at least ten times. The CDR3 loop is CASRYGTGTWGETQYF. The CDR3 nucleotides are TGTGCCAGCAGATATGGGACAGGGACGTGGGGGGAGACCCAGTACTTC. The V and J genes are TRBV6-1 and TRBJ2-5, with 9 bases aligning to TRBD1. Germline trimming cut 6 bases from V and 5 bases from J; bases unmatched to any gene: 13. CDR3 length equals 16 residues. Germline V gene lookup returns CDR1 MNHNS and CDR2 SASEGT.

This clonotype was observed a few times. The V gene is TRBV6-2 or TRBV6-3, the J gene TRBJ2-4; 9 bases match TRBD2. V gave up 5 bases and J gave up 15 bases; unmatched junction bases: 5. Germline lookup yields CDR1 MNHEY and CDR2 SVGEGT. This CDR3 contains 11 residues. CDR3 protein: CASSRTSELYF. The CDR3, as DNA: TGTGCCAGCAGTCGGACTAGCGAGTTGTACTTC.

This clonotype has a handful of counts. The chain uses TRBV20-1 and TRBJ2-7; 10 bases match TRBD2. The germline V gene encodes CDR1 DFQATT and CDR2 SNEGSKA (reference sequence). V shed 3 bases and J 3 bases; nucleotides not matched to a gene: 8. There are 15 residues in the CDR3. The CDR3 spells CSASPLAGDNYEQYF. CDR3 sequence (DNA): TGCAGTGCTAGCCCTCTAGCGGGGGACAACTACGAGCAGTACTTC.

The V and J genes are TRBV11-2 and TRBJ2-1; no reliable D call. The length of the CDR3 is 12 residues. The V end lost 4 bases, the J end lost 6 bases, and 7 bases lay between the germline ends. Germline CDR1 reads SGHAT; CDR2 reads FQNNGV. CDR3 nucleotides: TGTGCCAGCAGCTCGCTAGGCAATGAGCAGTTCTTC. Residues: CASSSLGNEQFF.

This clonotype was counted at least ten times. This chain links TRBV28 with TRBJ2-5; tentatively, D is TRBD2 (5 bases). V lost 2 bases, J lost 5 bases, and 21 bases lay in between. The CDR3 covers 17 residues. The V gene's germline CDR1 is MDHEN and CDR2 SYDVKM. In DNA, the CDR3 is TGTGCCAGCAGTTTACGCATGGCTAGCTTTACCATGGAGACCCAGTACTTC. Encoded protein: CASSLRMASFTMETQYF.

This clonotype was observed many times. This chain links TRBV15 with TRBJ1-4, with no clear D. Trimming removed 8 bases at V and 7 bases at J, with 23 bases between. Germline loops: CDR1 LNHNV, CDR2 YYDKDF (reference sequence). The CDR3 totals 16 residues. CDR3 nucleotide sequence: TGTGCCACCGGGAGGGTAGAATTTGAGCCTGGTGAAAAACTGTTTTTT. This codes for CATGRVEFEPGEKLFF.

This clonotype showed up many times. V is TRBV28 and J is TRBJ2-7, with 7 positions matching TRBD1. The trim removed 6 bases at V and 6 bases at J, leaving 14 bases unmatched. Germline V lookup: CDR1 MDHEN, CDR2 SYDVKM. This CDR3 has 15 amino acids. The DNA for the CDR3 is TGTGCCAGCAGCCGTATTCAAGACAGGGTTGGCGAGCAGTACTTC. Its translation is CASSRIQDRVGEQYF.

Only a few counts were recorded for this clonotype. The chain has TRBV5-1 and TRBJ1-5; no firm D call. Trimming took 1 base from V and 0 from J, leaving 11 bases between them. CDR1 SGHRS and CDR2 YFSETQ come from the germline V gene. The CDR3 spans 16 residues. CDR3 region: CASSLTPGDSNQPQHF. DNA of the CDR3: TGCGCCAGCAGCTTGACTCCCGGGGATAGCAATCAGCCCCAGCATTTT.

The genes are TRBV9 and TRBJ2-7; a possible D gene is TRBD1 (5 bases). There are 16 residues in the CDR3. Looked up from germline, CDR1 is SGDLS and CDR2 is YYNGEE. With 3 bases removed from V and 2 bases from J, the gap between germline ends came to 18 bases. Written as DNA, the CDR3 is TGTGCCAGCAGCGCAGGGATGTCGGGTCGCACCTACGAGCAGTACTTC. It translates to CASSAGMSGRTYEQYF. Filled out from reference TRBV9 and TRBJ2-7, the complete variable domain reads DSGVTQTPKHLITATGQRVTLRCSPRSGDLSVYWYQQSLDQGLQFLIQYYNGEERAKGNILERFSAQQFPDLHSELNLSSLELGDSALYFCASSAGMSGRTYEQYFGPGTRLTVT.

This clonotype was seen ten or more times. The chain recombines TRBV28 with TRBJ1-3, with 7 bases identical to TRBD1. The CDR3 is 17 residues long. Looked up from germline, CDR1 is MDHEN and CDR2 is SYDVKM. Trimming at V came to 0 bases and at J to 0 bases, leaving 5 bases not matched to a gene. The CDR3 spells CASSLWAQGSSGNTIYF. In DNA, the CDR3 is TGTGCCAGCAGTTTATGGGCACAGGGGAGCTCTGGAAACACCATATATTTT. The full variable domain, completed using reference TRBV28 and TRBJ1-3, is DVKVTQSSRYLVKRTGEKVFLECVQDMDHENMFWYRQDPGLGLRLIYFSYDVKMKEKGDIPEGYSVSREKKERFSLILESASTNQTSMYLCASSLWAQGSSGNTIYFGEGSWLTVV.

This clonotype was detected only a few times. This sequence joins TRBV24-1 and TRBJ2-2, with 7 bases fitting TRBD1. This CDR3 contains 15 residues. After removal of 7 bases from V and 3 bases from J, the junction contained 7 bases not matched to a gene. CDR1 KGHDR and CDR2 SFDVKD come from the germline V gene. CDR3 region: CATSVTGMDTGELFF. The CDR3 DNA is TGTGCCACCAGCGTGACAGGGATGGACACCGGGGAGCTGTTTTTT.

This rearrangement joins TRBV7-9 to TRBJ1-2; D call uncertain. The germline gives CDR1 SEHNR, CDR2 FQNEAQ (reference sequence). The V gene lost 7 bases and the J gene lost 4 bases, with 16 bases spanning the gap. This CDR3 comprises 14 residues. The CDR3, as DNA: TGTGCCAGCATCGGACCTGGATTCGGCTATGGCTACACCTTC. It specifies CASIGPGFGYGYTF.

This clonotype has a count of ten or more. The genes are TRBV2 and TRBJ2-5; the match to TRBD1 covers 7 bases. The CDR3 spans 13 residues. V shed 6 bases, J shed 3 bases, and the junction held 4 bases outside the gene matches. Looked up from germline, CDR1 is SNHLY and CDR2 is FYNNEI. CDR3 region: CASRGDREETQYF. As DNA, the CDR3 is TGTGCCAGCAGAGGTGACAGGGAAGAGACCCAGTACTTC.

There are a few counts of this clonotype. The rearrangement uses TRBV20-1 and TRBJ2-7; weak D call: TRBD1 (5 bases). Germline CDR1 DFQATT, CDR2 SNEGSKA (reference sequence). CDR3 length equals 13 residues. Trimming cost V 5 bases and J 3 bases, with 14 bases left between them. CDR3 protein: CSAYWGAVYEQYF. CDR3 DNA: TGCAGTGCTTACTGGGGCGCGGTCTACGAGCAGTACTTC.

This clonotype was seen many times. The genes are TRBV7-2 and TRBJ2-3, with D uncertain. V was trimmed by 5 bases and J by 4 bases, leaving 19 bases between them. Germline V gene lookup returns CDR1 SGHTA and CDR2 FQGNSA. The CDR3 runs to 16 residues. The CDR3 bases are TGTGCCAGCAGCCGTTCCATTACAACGGCAGCAGATACGCAGTATTTT. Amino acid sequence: CASSRSITTAADTQYF.

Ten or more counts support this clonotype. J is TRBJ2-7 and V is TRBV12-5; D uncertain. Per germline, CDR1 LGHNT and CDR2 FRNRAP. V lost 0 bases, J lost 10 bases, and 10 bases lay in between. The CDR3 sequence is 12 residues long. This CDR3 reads CASGLVMFQQYF. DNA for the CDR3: TGTGCTAGTGGTTTGGTAATGTTTCAACAGTACTTC. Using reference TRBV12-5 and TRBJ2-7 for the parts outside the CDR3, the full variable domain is DARVTQTPRHKVTEMGQEVTMRCQPILGHNTVFWYRQTMMQGLELLAYFRNRAPLDDSGMPKDRFSAEMPDATLATLKIQPSEPRDSAVYFCASGLVMFQQYFGPGTRLTVT.

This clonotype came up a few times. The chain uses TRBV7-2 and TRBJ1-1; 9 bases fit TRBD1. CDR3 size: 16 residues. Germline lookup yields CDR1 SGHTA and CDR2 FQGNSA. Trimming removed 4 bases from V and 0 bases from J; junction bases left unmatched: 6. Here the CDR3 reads CASSSHRGPLNTEAFF. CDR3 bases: TGTGCCAGCAGCTCCCACAGGGGGCCCCTGAACACTGAAGCTTTCTTT.